Shown below are 29 T cell receptor beta chains from a single sample sequenced in a study of radiation and T cells in renal cell carcinoma. The data were produced by immunoSEQ multiplex PCR, yet TCRdb's version contains in-frame clones alone and is incomplete. Of about 130,000 clones in the sample, roughly 91% were seen once. Specified time point: blood 2 weeks post-SBRT. Treatment meaning: 15 Gy SBRT to primary tumor, nephrectomy 4 weeks later. This material consisted of blood, taken from a patient whose treatment included radiotherapy and nephrectomy. The receptors come from a woman between 70 and 85 years old with renal cell carcinoma.

This clone was detected once. The chain uses TRBV27 and TRBJ2-5, with 11 bases aligning to TRBD1. This CDR3 has 16 residues. The germline CDR1 and CDR2 sequences are MNHEY and SMNVEV (reference sequence). V lost 6 bases to trimming and J lost 5 bases; unmatched junction nucleotides: 11. The CDR3 DNA sequence: TGTGCCAGCAGCCCCCTAAGGGACAGGGGGTTTGAGACCCAGTACTTC. This codes for CASSPLRDRGFETQYF.

The J gene is TRBJ1-6, the V gene TRBV5-6, with TRBD1 identical over 7 bases. CDR3 length equals 15 residues. V shed 1 base and J 10 bases; nucleotides not matched to a gene: 8. Germline V lookup: CDR1 SGHDT, CDR2 YYEEEE. In nucleotides, the CDR3 is TGTGCCAGCAGCTTGTCGGACAGGCCCTCATCACCCCTCCACTTT. It codes for CASSLSDRPSSPLHF.

The rearrangement links TRBV7-2 to TRBJ1-1; weak D call: TRBD1 (6 bases). Germline values: CDR1 SGHTA, CDR2 FQGNSA. The length of the CDR3 is 13 residues. Trimming removed 3 bases from V and 4 bases from J, with 9 bases in between. DNA of the CDR3: TGTGCCAGCAGCTTGGGGGGCGCCACTGAAGCTTTCTTT. It encodes CASSLGGATEAFF. Complete variable domain (other parts from reference TRBV7-2 and TRBJ1-1): GAGVSQSPSNKVTEKGKDVELRCDPISGHTALYWYRQSLGQGLEFLIYFQGNSAPDKSGLPSDRFSAERTGGSVSTLTIQRTQQEDSAVYLCASSLGGATEAFFGQGTRLTVV.

The V gene is TRBV6-6, the J gene TRBJ1-5, with 7 bases aligning to TRBD1. Germline V lookup: CDR1 MNHNY, CDR2 SVGAGI (reference sequence). There are 15 residues in the CDR3. V lost 2 bases, J lost 2 bases, and 3 bases stayed unmatched. The CDR3 region has the DNA TGTGCCAGCAGTTACCCAGGACAGGGCAATCAGCCCCAGCATTTT. Translated, it gives CASSYPGQGNQPQHF.

CDR3 in amino acids: CASSGRLAGVQETQYF. The CDR3 nucleotides are TGTGCCAGCAGCGGCCGACTAGCGGGGGTCCAAGAGACCCAGTACTTC. The J gene is TRBJ2-5, the V gene TRBV21-1; the D segment call TRBD2 is taken from the table without a DNA check. TRBV21-1 is termed a pseudogene. This CDR3 has 16 amino acids.

The chain recombines TRBV18 with TRBJ1-5; a possible D gene is TRBD1 (6 bases). The CDR3 is 13 amino acids. Germline CDR1 and CDR2: KGHSH and LQKENI. V lost 10 bases to trimming and J lost 2 bases, with 12 bases between them. Written as DNA, the CDR3 is TGTGCCACTAAGGGGGAGCGCAATCAGCCCCAGCATTTT. Residues: CATKGERNQPQHF.

The chain uses TRBV6-5 and TRBJ1-4; D is unclear. The germline gives CDR1 MNHEY, CDR2 SVGAGI. Trimming left V 6 bases short and J 13 bases short, with 18 bases between. This CDR3 contains 13 residues. The CDR3: CASRPEARLGLFF. The CDR3 DNA is TGTGCCAGCAGACCAGAAGCCCGATTGGGACTGTTTTTT.

This rearrangement joins TRBV7-2 to TRBJ2-7; 7 bases align to TRBD1. Germline CDR1 and CDR2: SGHTA and FQGNSA. Unmatched junction bases numbered 9, after V lost 5 bases and J lost 2 bases. The CDR3 has 15 amino acids. The CDR3 spells CASSRGIDRAYEQYF. CDR3 bases: TGTGCCAGCAGCCGCGGAATAGACAGGGCCTACGAGCAGTACTTC. Drawing the rest from reference TRBV7-2 and TRBJ2-7, the complete variable domain is GAGVSQSPSNKVTEKGKDVELRCDPISGHTALYWYRQSLGQGLEFLIYFQGNSAPDKSGLPSDRFSAERTGGSVSTLTIQRTQQEDSAVYLCASSRGIDRAYEQYFGPGTRLTVT.

The gene calls are TRBV14 and TRBJ1-6; possibly TRBD1 for D (6 bases). The CDR3 length is 15 residues. V dropped 1 base and J dropped 5 bases, with 9 bases sitting between them. Germline V gene data show CDR1 as SGHDN and CDR2 as FVKESK. The CDR3 bases are TGTGCCAGCAGCCAAGCCCGGACAGATAATTCACCCCTCCACTTT. Protein: CASSQARTDNSPLHF.

This rearrangement joins TRBV6-5 to TRBJ1-2; D uncertain. Per the germline V gene, CDR1 is MNHEY and CDR2 is SVGAGI. V dropped 5 bases and J dropped 0 bases, with 13 bases sitting between them. There are 15 residues in the CDR3. Written as DNA, the CDR3 is TGTGCCAGCAGTGTAGGGAACCCATCTAACTATGGCTACACCTTC. Protein: CASSVGNPSNYGYTF.

CDR3 DNA: TGCAGCGTCCCCTCCGGGACATACTATGGCTACACCTTC. Translated: CSVPSGTYYGYTF. The chain uses TRBV29-1 and TRBJ1-2; D possibly corresponds to TRBD1 (6 bases). Trimming took 6 bases from V and 3 from J, leaving 14 bases between them. Germline values: CDR1 SQVTM, CDR2 ANQGSEA. The CDR3 spans 13 residues.

This chain uses TRBV6-5 with TRBJ1-2; 7 nucleotides align to TRBD1. V shed 5 bases and J 7 bases; nucleotides not matched to a gene: 7. Germline CDR1 and CDR2: MNHEY and SVGAGI. The CDR3 loop spans 13 amino acids. The CDR3: CASSPQGGSGYTF. CDR3 in DNA: TGTGCCAGCAGTCCCCAGGGGGGAAGTGGCTACACCTTC.

This rearrangement joins TRBV18 to TRBJ1-1; a possible D gene is TRBD1 (5 bases). This CDR3 comprises 15 residues. The germline V and J ends were trimmed by 1 base and 6 bases, with 15 bases remaining between them. The germline CDR1 and CDR2 sequences are KGHSH and LQKENI. CDR3 DNA sequence: TGTGCCAGCTCACCACGTGCAGGGCTAATTGCTGAAGCTTTCTTT. Translating it yields CASSPRAGLIAEAFF.

The gene calls are TRBV4-2 and TRBJ1-3; the D gene is possibly TRBD1 (6 bases). CDR1 and CDR2 from the germline V gene are LGHNA and YNFKEQ. The V end was cut by 4 bases, the J end by 0 bases, with 10 bases between. The CDR3 is 15 amino acids. The CDR3 loop is CASSLGQNSGNTIYF. DNA of the CDR3: TGTGCCAGCAGCCTAGGACAGAACTCTGGAAACACCATATATTTT.

The chain couples TRBV5-4 to TRBJ1-2; D remains unclear. This CDR3 is built from 16 residues. The V gene lost 2 bases and the J gene lost 2 bases, with 16 bases spanning the gap. Germline V gene lookup returns CDR1 SGHNT and CDR2 YYREEE (reference sequence). As DNA, the CDR3 is TGTGCCAGCAGCTTAGGGCCCGACGGGTCGAACTATGGCTACACCTTC. This sequence encodes CASSLGPDGSNYGYTF.

The chain is built from TRBV5-5 and TRBJ1-4, with a tentative D call TRBD1 (5 bases). This CDR3 has 15 residues. V was clipped by 4 bases and J by 4 bases, with 14 bases between them. Germline-derived CDR1 and CDR2 are SGHKS and YYEKEE (reference sequence). CDR3 sequence: CASSASQAYNEKLFF. The CDR3 coding sequence is TGTGCCAGCAGCGCCTCACAGGCTTATAATGAAAAACTGTTTTTT.

The gene calls are TRBV6-5 and TRBJ2-7, with D maybe TRBD2 (6 bases). This CDR3 is built from 14 residues. Deletions cut 6 bases from V and 4 bases from J, with 16 bases between. The germline CDR1 and CDR2 sequences are MNHEY and SVGAGI. CDR3: CASRSRRGPYEQYF. The CDR3 nucleotides are TGTGCCAGCAGATCAAGGAGGGGCCCATACGAGCAGTACTTC.

The rearrangement links TRBV30 to TRBJ2-7; 7 positions agree with TRBD2. Unmatched junction bases numbered 2, after V lost 2 bases and J lost 4 bases. Germline lookup yields CDR1 GTSNPN and CDR2 SVGIG (reference sequence). There are 12 residues in the CDR3. This CDR3 reads CAWSSGEYEQYF. In nucleotides, the CDR3 is TGTGCCTGGAGTAGCGGGGAATACGAGCAGTACTTC.

This clone was detected once. The rearrangement uses TRBV5-1 and TRBJ1-2; 8 nucleotides align to TRBD1. V was clipped by 0 bases and J by 0 bases; unmatched bases: 7. Germline V gives CDR1 SGHRS, CDR2 YFSETQ. The CDR3 spans 17 residues. CDR3 nucleotide sequence: TGCGCCAGCAGCTTGGCCTCTGGACAGGGAGCTAACTATGGCTACACCTTC. Protein product: CASSLASGQGANYGYTF. The full variable domain, completed using reference TRBV5-1 and TRBJ1-2, is KAGVTQTPRYLIKTRGQQVTLSCSPISGHRSVSWYQQTPGQGLQFLFEYFSETQRNKGNFPGRFSGRQFSNSRSEMNVSTLELGDSALYLCASSLASGQGANYGYTFGSGTRLTVV.

V gene TRBV11-2 combines with J gene TRBJ2-7; D not certain. The germline V gene encodes CDR1 SGHAT and CDR2 FQNNGV. The CDR3 spans 17 residues. V lost 0 bases and J lost 3, with 18 bases in between. CDR3 loop: CASSLDGGRQAYYEQYF. The CDR3 DNA reads as TGTGCCAGCAGCTTAGATGGTGGAAGGCAGGCCTACTACGAGCAGTACTTC.

The chain combines TRBV6-6 with TRBJ1-1; 7 nucleotides agree with TRBD1. The germline V gene has CDR1 MNHNY and CDR2 SVGAGI (reference sequence). This CDR3 contains 13 residues. Trimming cost V 6 bases and J 7 bases; bases outside gene matches: 8. CDR3 nucleotides: TGTGCCAGCAGACGACAGGGCCAACTTGAAGCTTTCTTT. Translated, it gives CASRRQGQLEAFF.

The chain combines TRBV28 with TRBJ2-3; D is ambiguous. Between the trimmed V and J ends, which lost 4 bases and 11 bases, there was a span of 13 bases. Germline V lookup: CDR1 MDHEN, CDR2 SYDVKM. The CDR3 is 12 residues long. Here the CDR3 reads CASSSPGFVQYF. The CDR3 coding sequence is TGTGCCAGCAGTTCCCCCGGGTTTGTGCAGTATTTT.

The J gene is TRBJ1-1, the V gene TRBV5-6, with 8 bases identical to TRBD1. The germline CDR1 and CDR2 sequences are SGHDT and YYEEEE. Trimming removed 2 bases from V and 3 bases from J; junction bases left unmatched: 3. There are 14 residues in the CDR3. CDR3 sequence: CASSFSDRDTEAFF. Here the CDR3 DNA reads TGTGCCAGCAGCTTCTCGGACAGGGACACTGAAGCTTTCTTT.

The gene calls are TRBV7-2 and TRBJ2-1, with D uncertain. The CDR3 sequence is 12 residues long. V was pared by 0 bases and J by 9 bases, with 6 bases between. In germline, CDR1 is SGHTA, CDR2 FQGNSA. CDR3 loop: CASSLALREQFF. The CDR3 region has the DNA TGTGCCAGCAGCTTAGCGCTCCGTGAGCAGTTCTTC.

The rearrangement links TRBV6-6 to TRBJ1-2; 12 nucleotides agree with TRBD1. This CDR3 comprises 15 residues. The V gene end was trimmed by 1 base and the J gene end by 4 bases; junction bases not matched to a gene: 1. The germline V gene has CDR1 MNHNY and CDR2 SVGAGI (reference sequence). As DNA, the CDR3 is TGTGCCAGCAGTTACTTGGGACAGGGGGCCTATGGCTACACCTTC. This gives the protein CASSYLGQGAYGYTF.

This chain links TRBV11-3 with TRBJ2-3, with 9 nucleotides matching TRBD1. Trimming took 7 bases from V and 4 from J; bases not matched to a gene: 6. CDR1 and CDR2 from the germline V gene are SGHNT and YENEEA. The CDR3 contains 14 residues. The CDR3 DNA reads as TGTGCCAGCACCCTGACAGGGGGTCCAGATACGCAGTATTTT. It translates to CASTLTGGPDTQYF.

The rearrangement links TRBV19 to TRBJ2-2; D remains unclear. This CDR3 is 14 amino acids long. Trimming stripped 2 bases from V and 2 bases from J, with 6 bases between. Looked up from germline, CDR1 is LNHDA and CDR2 is SQIVND (reference sequence). CDR3 residues: CASSIRSNTGELFF. CDR3 sequence (DNA): TGTGCCAGTAGTATAAGGTCAAACACCGGGGAGCTGTTTTTT.

This chain uses TRBV5-1 with TRBJ2-3; TRBD2 might be the D (6 bases). This CDR3 region has 16 residues. Germline V gene data show CDR1 as SGHRS and CDR2 as YFSETQ. Trimming left V 2 bases short and J 0 bases short, with 13 bases between. This CDR3 reads CASSLVAVGSTDTQYF. DNA for the CDR3: TGCGCCAGCAGCTTAGTAGCGGTGGGGAGCACAGATACGCAGTATTTT.

The chain recombines TRBV10-3 with TRBJ1-6; D perhaps matches TRBD1 (6 bases). The CDR3 has 15 residues. V shed 6 bases and J shed 5 bases, with 14 bases lying between them. Germline loops: CDR1 ENHRY, CDR2 SYGVKD. The CDR3 loop is CAISLGQGNNSPLHF. CDR3 in DNA: TGTGCCATCAGCCTGGGGCAGGGGAATAATTCACCCCTCCACTTT.